This paragraph covers one T cell receptor (beta chain) sequence. Germline V CDR1 and CDR2: MNHEY, SVGAGI. Unmatched junction bases numbered 5, after V lost 2 bases and J lost 4 bases. The length of the CDR3 is 16 residues. This sample was taken from a study of shared clonotypes between healthy human individuals. Repertoires were generated with immunoSEQ multiplex PCR, while TCRdb's copy carries only in-frame clones and drops some. The profile covers approximately 1.5 million clones, with approximately 98.5% appearing a single time and about 0.34% taken by the ten largest. Material for sequencing was naive CD4+ T cells sorted from blood. Described subset: CD45RA+ positively selected. The clonotype originates from a young man in good health. The chain has TRBV6-5 and TRBJ2-1; 10 nucleotides line up with TRBD2. The CDR3 DNA follows: TGTGCCAGCAGTTACCTACTAGCGGGGAATTACAATGAGCAGTTCTTC. Translated, it gives CASSYLLAGNYNEQFF.